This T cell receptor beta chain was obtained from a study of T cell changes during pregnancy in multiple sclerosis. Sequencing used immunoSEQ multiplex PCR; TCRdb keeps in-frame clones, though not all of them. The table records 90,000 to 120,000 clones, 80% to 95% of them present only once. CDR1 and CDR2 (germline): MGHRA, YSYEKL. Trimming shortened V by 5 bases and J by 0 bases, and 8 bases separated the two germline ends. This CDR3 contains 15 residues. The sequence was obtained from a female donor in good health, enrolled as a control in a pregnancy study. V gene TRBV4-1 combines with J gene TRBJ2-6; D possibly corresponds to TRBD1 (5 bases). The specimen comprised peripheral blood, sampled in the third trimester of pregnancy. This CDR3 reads CASSGHFSGANVLTF. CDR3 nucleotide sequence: TGCGCCAGCAGCGGACATTTCTCTGGGGCCAACGTCCTGACTTTC.